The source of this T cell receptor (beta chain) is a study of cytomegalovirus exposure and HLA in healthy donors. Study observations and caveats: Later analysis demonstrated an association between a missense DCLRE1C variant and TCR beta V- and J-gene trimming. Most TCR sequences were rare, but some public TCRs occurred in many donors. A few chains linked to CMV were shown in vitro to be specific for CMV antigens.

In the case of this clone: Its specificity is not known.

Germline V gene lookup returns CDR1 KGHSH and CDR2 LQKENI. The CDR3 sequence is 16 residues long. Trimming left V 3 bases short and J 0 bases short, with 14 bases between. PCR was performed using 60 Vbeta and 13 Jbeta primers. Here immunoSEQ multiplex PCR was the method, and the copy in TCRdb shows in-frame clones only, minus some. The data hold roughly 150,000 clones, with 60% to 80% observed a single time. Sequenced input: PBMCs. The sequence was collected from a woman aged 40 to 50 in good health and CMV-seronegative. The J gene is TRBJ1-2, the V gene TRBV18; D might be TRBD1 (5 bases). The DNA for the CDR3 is TGTGCCAGCTCACCGGAAACAGGTTTGCCTAACTATGGCTACACCTTC. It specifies CASSPETGLPNYGYTF.